The text below deals with one T cell receptor (beta chain). Its specificity is not known. The data are from a study of cytomegalovirus exposure and HLA in healthy donors. Notes on the study in general: It was only CMV serostatus that was available as immune exposure information. In a later analysis, approximately 18,000 TCR beta sequences were associated with HLA alleles at 0.05 false discovery rate. A previous analysis found most TCR beta V segments productive roughly 87% or roughly 30% of the time. A later look showed TCR association rates differing by HLA locus, highest for DRB1 and lowest for HLA-C.

The PCR had 60 Vbeta and 13 Jbeta primers. Sequenced by immunoSEQ multiplex PCR; TCRdb stores in-frame clones only, minus some. The data show under 200,000 clones, around 75% seen once. The CDR3 totals 15 residues. The V gene lost 5 bases and the J gene lost 3 bases, with 14 bases spanning the gap. Germline V lookup: CDR1 SNHLY, CDR2 FYNNEI. The clonotype was recovered from a woman in her thirties in good health and CMV-seronegative. The material sequenced was PBMCs. The chain has TRBV2 and TRBJ2-1, with a tentative D call TRBD2 (7 bases). The CDR3 protein is CASSTLGGHYNEQFF. The CDR3, as DNA: TGTGCCAGCAGTACCCTGGGGGGGCACTACAATGAGCAGTTCTTC.